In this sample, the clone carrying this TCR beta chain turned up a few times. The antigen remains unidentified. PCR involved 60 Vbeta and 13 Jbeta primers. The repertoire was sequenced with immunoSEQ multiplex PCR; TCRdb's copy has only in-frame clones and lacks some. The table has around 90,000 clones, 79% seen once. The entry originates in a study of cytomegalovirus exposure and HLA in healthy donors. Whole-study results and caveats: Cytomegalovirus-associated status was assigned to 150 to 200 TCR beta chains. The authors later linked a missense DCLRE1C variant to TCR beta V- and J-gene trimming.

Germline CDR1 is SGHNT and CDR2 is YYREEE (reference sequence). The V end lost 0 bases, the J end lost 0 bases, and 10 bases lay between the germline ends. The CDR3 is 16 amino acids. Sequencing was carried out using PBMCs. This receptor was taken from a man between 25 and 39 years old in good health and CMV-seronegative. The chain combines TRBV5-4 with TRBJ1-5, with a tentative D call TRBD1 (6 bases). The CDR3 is CASSLGGQYSNQPQHF. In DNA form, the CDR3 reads TGTGCCAGCAGCTTGGGAGGACAGTATAGCAATCAGCCCCAGCATTTT.